Here is one T cell receptor (beta chain) with its context. As processed by the authors: Cell counts per sample came from amplifying reference gene primers. Sequenced by immunoSEQ multiplex PCR; TCRdb stores in-frame clones only, minus some. The DNA was the basis for D and trimming; V, J and clone size are from that table. The sample yields some 120,000 clones, 85% to 90% seen once. V dropped 0 bases and J dropped 5 bases, with 12 bases sitting between them. This CDR3 is 15 amino acids long. Germline V CDR1 and CDR2: SGDLS, YYNGEE. The data were obtained in a study of blood T cell repertoires in COVID-19. At the level of the study: Collection of acute and convalescent COVID-19 samples took place in the United States, Italy and Spain.

The V and J genes are TRBV9 and TRBJ1-5; D possibly corresponds to TRBD1 (5 bases). The TCR originated in an elderly man with active or convalescent COVID-19. Sequences were obtained from peripheral blood. The CDR3 sequence: CASSVVGTPDQPQHF. The CDR3 bases are TGTGCCAGCAGCGTAGTCGGGACTCCGGATCAGCCCCAGCATTTT.